This TCR beta chain was captured in a study of cytomegalovirus exposure and HLA in healthy donors. Across the study: Early released data had tens of millions of unique TCRs, all coming from HLA-typed donors.

A multiplex PCR was run with 60 Vbeta primers and 13 Jbeta primers. Profiled with immunoSEQ multiplex PCR; TCRdb holds only in-frame clones, not every one. This sample has about 190,000 clones, with approximately 78% found just once. CDR3 length equals 19 residues. Germline V gene lookup returns CDR1 SGHTS and CDR2 YDEGEE. V trimming: 0 bases; J trimming: 5 bases; junction bases outside the gene matches: 19. The sample taken for sequencing was PBMCs. This TCR was sampled from a woman between 18 and 30 years old in good health and CMV-seronegative. The gene calls are TRBV5-8 and TRBJ1-2; 7 positions agree with TRBD1. The chain's CDR3 is CASSLDSGQSISWGYGYTF. The DNA of the CDR3 is TGTGCCAGCAGCTTGGACTCGGGACAGAGTATAAGCTGGGGATATGGCTACACCTTC.